This TCR beta chain was sequenced during a study of blood T cell repertoires in COVID-19. Under the authors' procedure: For nucleated cells, counts were estimated from reference gene primer amplification. Assay: immunoSEQ multiplex PCR; the TCRdb copy retains only in-frame clones and omits some. From that table come the V and J calls and clone size; the DNA was used to work out D and trimming. The top ten clones hold roughly 11% of a sample with 180,000 or so clones, about nine tenths of them seen once. CDR1 SEHNR and CDR2 FQNEAQ come from the germline V gene (reference sequence). This CDR3 has 14 amino acids. Trimming took 9 bases from V and 2 from J, leaving 16 bases between them.

The TCR sequence derives from a woman aged 55-70 years with COVID-19, enrolled during active disease. The chain employs TRBV7-9 and TRBJ1-1; tentative D call: TRBD1 (6 bases). Sequencing input: peripheral blood. The CDR3 DNA is TGTGCCAGTCCCCCCAGGGGCTTAAACACTGAAGCTTTCTTT. This sequence encodes CASPPRGLNTEAFF.